This TCR beta chain was observed in a study of T-cell reconstitution after alpha-beta-depleted transplantation in children. Unique molecular identifiers were incorporated during preparation of the TCRbeta library. A single record per CDR3 protein comes from TCRdb applying MiXCR to the PCR reads. The sample shows around 100,000 distinct CDR3 sequences, approximately 5.4% of them seen only once. Many counts were recorded for this clonotype. The CDR3 has 16 residues. After removal of 0 bases from V and 3 bases from J, the junction contained 5 bases not matched to a gene. Germline assignment: CDR1 LNHNV and CDR2 YYDKDF (reference sequence).

The rearrangement uses TRBV15 and TRBJ2-1; 7 nucleotides align to TRBD2. Sequenced here: PBMCs, mostly from graft donor cells, sampled 60 days after TCRalphabeta/CD19-depleted stem cell transplant. The clonotype originates from a female patient aged 2 to 10 who had a stem cell transplant for Fanconi anemia, so the T cells may come from the graft donor. CDR3 nucleotides: TGTGCCACCAGCAGAGATGCGGCTAGCGGCTACAATGAGCAGTTCTTC. This sequence encodes CATSRDAASGYNEQFF.